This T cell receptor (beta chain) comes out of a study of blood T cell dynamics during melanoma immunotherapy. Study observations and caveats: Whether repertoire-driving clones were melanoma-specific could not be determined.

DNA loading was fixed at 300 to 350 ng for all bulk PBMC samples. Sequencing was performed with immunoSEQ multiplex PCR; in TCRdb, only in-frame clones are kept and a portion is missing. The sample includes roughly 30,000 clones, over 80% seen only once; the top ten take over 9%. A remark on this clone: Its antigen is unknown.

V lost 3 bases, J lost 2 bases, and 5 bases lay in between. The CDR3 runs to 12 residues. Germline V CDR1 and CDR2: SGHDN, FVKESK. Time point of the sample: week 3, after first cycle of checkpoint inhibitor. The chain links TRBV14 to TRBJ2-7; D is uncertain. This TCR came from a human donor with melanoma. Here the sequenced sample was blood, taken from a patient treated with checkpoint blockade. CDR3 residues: CASSHIPYEQYF. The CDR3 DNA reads TGTGCCAGCAGCCACATACCCTACGAGCAGTACTTC.